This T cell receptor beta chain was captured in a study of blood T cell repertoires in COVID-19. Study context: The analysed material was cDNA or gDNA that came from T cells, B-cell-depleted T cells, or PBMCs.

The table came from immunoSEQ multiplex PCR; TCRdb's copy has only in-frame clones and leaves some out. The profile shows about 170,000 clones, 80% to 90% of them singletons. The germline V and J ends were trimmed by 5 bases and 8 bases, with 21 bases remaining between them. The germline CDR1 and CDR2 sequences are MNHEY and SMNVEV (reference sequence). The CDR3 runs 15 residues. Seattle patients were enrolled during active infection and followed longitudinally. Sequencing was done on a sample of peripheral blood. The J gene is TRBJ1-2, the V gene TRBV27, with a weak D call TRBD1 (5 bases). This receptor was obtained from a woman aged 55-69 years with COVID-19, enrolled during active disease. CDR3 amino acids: CASSPREGLWEGYTF. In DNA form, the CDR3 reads TGTGCCAGCAGTCCCAGGGAAGGTTTGTGGGAAGGCTACACCTTC.